Listed below are T cell receptor beta chains from one sample, sequenced in a study of blood T cell repertoires in COVID-19. Sequencing was performed with immunoSEQ multiplex PCR; in TCRdb, only in-frame clones are kept and a portion is missing. The repertoire holds 55,000 to 65,000 clones, with 80% to 90% as singletons. Sequencing was performed on peripheral blood. These receptors were collected from a man aged 55 to 70 with COVID-19, enrolled during active disease. The CDR3 runs from the conserved cysteine through the conserved F or W. A D gene is named only where the DNA matches it firmly. Clone sizes are given selectively: once, few, many, or a class where the clone is expanded.

J: TRBJ1-5
D: .
size: .
V: TRBV10-3
CDR3: CAISEGKVSLGAQHF
DNA: TGTGCCATCAGTGAGGGAAAGGTCTCGCTCGGGGCCCAGCATTTT

J: TRBJ2-1
D: TRBD1
size: .
V: TRBV5-4
CDR3: CASSLDRGNYNEQFF
DNA: TGTGCCAGCAGCCTCGACAGGGGCAATTACAATGAGCAGTTCTTC

J: TRBJ2-3
D: TRBD2
size: .
V: TRBV2
CDR3: CASRVQTSGGAKADTQYF
DNA: TGTGCCAGCAGAGTCCAGACTAGCGGGGGGGCCAAAGCAGATACGCAGTATTTT

J: TRBJ2-7
D: .
size: once
V: TRBV13
CDR3: CASSLGQGNLYEQYF
DNA: TGTGCCAGCAGCTTAGGACAGGGAAATCTCTACGAGCAGTACTTC

J: TRBJ2-5
D: TRBD1
size: .
V: TRBV3-1/TRBV3-2
CDR3: CASSQDQDRTRYQETQYF
DNA: TGTGCCAGCAGCCAAGACCAGGACAGGACAAGGTACCAAGAGACCCAGTACTTC

J: TRBJ2-3
D: TRBD2
size: .
V: TRBV6-5
CDR3: CASSPQRDGVDTQYF
DNA: TGTGCCAGCAGTCCTCAGCGGGATGGAGTCGATACGCAGTATTTT

J: TRBJ1-1
D: .
size: .
V: TRBV15
CDR3: CATSRDRGLNTEAFF
DNA: TGTGCCACCAGCAGAGACAGGGGACTGAACACTGAAGCTTTCTTT

J: TRBJ2-3
D: TRBD2
size: .
V: TRBV7-3
CDR3: CASSPTGTSGSTDTQYF
DNA: TGTGCCAGCAGCCCTACTGGGACTAGCGGGAGCACAGATACGCAGTATTTT

J: TRBJ2-7
D: TRBD1
size: .
V: TRBV29-1
CDR3: CSVMPGTGSTYEQYF
DNA: TGCAGCGTTATGCCCGGGACAGGGAGTACTTACGAGCAGTACTTC

J: TRBJ2-7
D: TRBD1
size: few
V: TRBV29-1
CDR3: CSVEVWGTGSPEQYF
DNA: TGCAGCGTTGAAGTGTGGGGGACAGGGTCTCCCGAGCAGTACTTC

J: TRBJ2-3
D: .
size: once
V: TRBV14
CDR3: CASSQDWQGTQYF
DNA: TGTGCCAGCAGCCAAGATTGGCAGGGTACGCAGTATTTT

J: TRBJ1-2
D: .
size: few
V: TRBV2
CDR3: CASSDRSGPSNYGYTF
DNA: TGTGCCAGCAGTGATAGGTCAGGGCCGTCTAACTATGGCTACACCTTC

J: TRBJ2-3
D: TRBD1
size: .
V: TRBV25-1
CDR3: CASHKPGTGITTDTQYF
DNA: TGTGCCAGTCACAAACCCGGGACAGGGATCACCACAGATACGCAGTATTTT

J: TRBJ2-5
D: .
size: .
V: TRBV4-1
CDR3: CASSQKDSLETQYF
DNA: TGCGCCAGCAGCCAAAAGGACAGTTTGGAGACCCAGTACTTC

J: TRBJ1-5
D: .
size: many
V: TRBV27
CDR3: CASSSGTKRPQHF
DNA: TGTGCCAGCAGTTCCGGGACAAAAAGGCCCCAGCATTTT

J: TRBJ2-7
D: .
size: once
V: TRBV5-8
CDR3: CASSPRRERQYF
DNA: TGTGCCAGCAGCCCCCGCCGGGAGAGGCAGTACTTC

J: TRBJ1-2
D: TRBD1
size: .
V: TRBV6-2/TRBV6-3
CDR3: CASSLRGTGTNGYTF
DNA: TGTGCCAGCAGTTTGCGTGGGACAGGGACTAATGGCTACACCTTC

J: TRBJ1-2
D: TRBD1
size: .
V: TRBV15
CDR3: CATSRDPRTGSNYGYTF
DNA: TGTGCCACCAGCAGAGATCCGAGGACAGGGTCCAACTATGGCTACACCTTC

J: TRBJ1-1
D: TRBD1
size: few
V: TRBV12-3/TRBV12-4
CDR3: CASSRNTGDAFF
DNA: TGTGCCAGCAGTCGGAATACAGGGGACGCTTTCTTT

J: TRBJ2-3
D: .
size: .
V: TRBV6-5
CDR3: CASRALTDTQYF
DNA: TGTGCCAGCAGAGCCCTTACAGATACGCAGTATTTT

J: TRBJ2-2
D: TRBD1
size: .
V: TRBV19
CDR3: CAAGGSTTGELFF
DNA: TGTGCCGCAGGGGGCTCGACTACCGGGGAGCTGTTTTTT

J: TRBJ2-1
D: TRBD1
size: .
V: TRBV29-1
CDR3: CSVELVYRGSSNEQFF
DNA: TGCAGCGTTGAACTAGTGTACAGGGGGTCTAGCAATGAGCAGTTCTTC

J: TRBJ1-4
D: TRBD1
size: .
V: TRBV6-5
CDR3: CASNPGQSREKLFF
DNA: TGTGCCAGCAACCCGGGACAGTCTAGAGAAAAACTGTTTTTT

J: TRBJ2-6
D: TRBD1
size: .
V: TRBV5-4
CDR3: CASSHGQGRSGANVLTF
DNA: TGTGCCAGCAGTCATGGACAGGGACGCTCTGGGGCCAACGTCCTGACTTTC

J: TRBJ2-7
D: .
size: .
V: TRBV3-1/TRBV3-2
CDR3: CASSQVEREQYF
DNA: TGTGCCAGCAGCCAAGTAGAACGCGAGCAGTACTTC

J: TRBJ2-1
D: .
size: .
V: TRBV2
CDR3: CASSAQGLSGHEQFF
DNA: TGTGCCAGCAGTGCGCAGGGGCTATCCGGCCATGAGCAGTTCTTC

J: TRBJ2-5
D: .
size: .
V: TRBV9
CDR3: CASSTGLIETQYF
DNA: TGTGCCAGCAGCACAGGGCTGATAGAGACCCAGTACTTC

J: TRBJ2-2
D: TRBD1
size: .
V: TRBV7-9
CDR3: CASSLTAGTGAGELFF
DNA: TGTGCCAGCAGTTTAACCGCCGGGACAGGGGCCGGGGAGCTGTTTTTT

J: TRBJ2-7
D: .
size: .
V: TRBV29-1
CDR3: CSVVTDGYYEQYF
DNA: TGCAGCGTTGTCACCGACGGGTACTACGAGCAGTACTTC

J: TRBJ1-1
D: .
size: .
V: TRBV30
CDR3: CAWRGAEEAFF
DNA: TGTGCCTGGAGGGGGGCTGAGGAAGCTTTCTTT

J: TRBJ2-3
D: TRBD2
size: medium-sized
V: TRBV5-5
CDR3: CARSLGGGGRALPGYF
DNA: TGTGCCCGCAGCTTGGGCGGGGGCGGGAGGGCCCTCCCTGGGTATTTT

J: TRBJ2-3
D: TRBD2
size: few
V: TRBV3-1/TRBV3-2
CDR3: CASSGGQPTQYF
DNA: TGTGCCAGTAGCGGGGGCCAACCAACGCAGTATTTT

J: TRBJ1-4
D: TRBD1
size: .
V: TRBV25-1
CDR3: CASSEPTGVNEKLFF
DNA: TGTGCCAGCAGTGAGCCAACAGGGGTCAATGAAAAACTGTTTTTT

J: TRBJ2-7
D: .
size: .
V: TRBV25-1
CDR3: CASSEISTGYEQYF
DNA: TGTGCCAGCAGTGAAATCTCGACGGGTTACGAGCAGTACTTC

J: TRBJ1-3
D: .
size: few
V: TRBV19
CDR3: CASISSGNTIYF
DNA: TGTGCCAGTATTAGCTCTGGAAACACCATATATTTT

J: TRBJ1-1
D: .
size: few
V: TRBV10-2
CDR3: CASRAGWAEAFF
DNA: TGCGCCAGCAGAGCAGGGTGGGCTGAAGCTTTCTTT

J: TRBJ1-6
D: TRBD1
size: .
V: TRBV7-9
CDR3: CASSLGQGGSPLHF
DNA: TGTGCCAGCAGCCTGGGACAGGGAGGTTCACCCCTCCACTTT

J: TRBJ2-3
D: .
size: .
V: TRBV6-1
CDR3: CASSAGQSTDTQYF
DNA: TGTGCCAGCAGTGCAGGACAGAGCACAGATACGCAGTATTTT

J: TRBJ1-5
D: TRBD1
size: .
V: TRBV6-5
CDR3: CASSLTGSLSNQPQHF
DNA: TGTGCCAGCAGTTTGACAGGGTCGTTAAGCAATCAGCCCCAGCATTTT

J: TRBJ2-7
D: .
size: .
V: TRBV13
CDR3: CASSLAGGYYEQYF
DNA: TGTGCCAGCAGCTTAGCTGGGGGGTACTACGAGCAGTACTTC

J: TRBJ1-4
D: .
size: .
V: TRBV6-5
CDR3: CASSRELNEKLFF
DNA: TGTGCCAGCAGTCGGGAACTCAATGAAAAACTGTTTTTT